The next 28 T cell receptor beta chains were all read from a single sample in a study of identifying expanded T cells in peripheral blood. Here immunoSEQ multiplex PCR was the method, and the copy in TCRdb shows in-frame clones only, minus some. The table records 100,000 to 110,000 clones, 88% of them present only once. Sequencing used blood. The receptors come from a person aged 18 to 69 in good health.

This chain joins TRBV7-9 and TRBJ1-1; 10 nucleotides agree with TRBD1. The CDR3 length is 14 residues. The junction had 6 bases not matched to a gene; V was cut back by 5 bases and J by 6 bases. The germline V gene has CDR1 SEHNR and CDR2 FQNEAQ (reference sequence). The CDR3 DNA is TGTGCCAGCAGCGCGGGACAGGGGACGGCTGAAGCTTTCTTT. This encodes CASSAGQGTAEAFF. Full variable domain (outside the CDR3, taken from reference TRBV7-9 and TRBJ1-1): DTGVSQNPRHKITKRGQNVTFRCDPISEHNRLYWYRQTLGQGPEFLTYFQNEAQLEKSRLLSDRFSAERPKGSFSTLEIQRTEQGDSAMYLCASSAGQGTAEAFFGQGTRLTVV.

V usage is TRBV7-9 and J usage is TRBJ1-1; D gene uncertain. Germline V gives CDR1 SEHNR, CDR2 FQNEAQ (reference sequence). The CDR3 spans 14 residues. V was trimmed by 0 bases and J by 5 bases, leaving 10 bases between them. CDR3 region: CASSLAPRETEAFF. The CDR3 coding sequence is TGTGCCAGCAGCTTAGCCCCTCGGGAGACTGAAGCTTTCTTT.

The chain carries TRBV6-1 and TRBJ2-7; possibly TRBD2 for D (6 bases). The germline V gene has CDR1 MNHNS and CDR2 SASEGT. The CDR3 consists of 14 residues. The V end lost 2 bases, the J end lost 4 bases, and 12 bases lay between the germline ends. CDR3 in amino acids: CASSESWGEYEQYF. In DNA, the CDR3 is TGTGCCAGCAGTGAAAGCTGGGGGGAGTACGAGCAGTACTTC.

The J gene is TRBJ2-5, the V gene TRBV4-1, with 8 nucleotides matching TRBD2. Looked up from germline, CDR1 is MGHRA and CDR2 is YSYEKL. V trimming: 0 bases; J trimming: 2 bases; junction bases outside the gene matches: 2. The CDR3 consists of 15 residues. CDR3 sequence: CASSQETSVQETQYF. CDR3 coding DNA: TGCGCCAGCAGCCAAGAGACTAGCGTACAAGAGACCCAGTACTTC.

The rearrangement links TRBV4-1 to TRBJ2-3, with 10 nucleotides matching TRBD2. Germline V lookup: CDR1 MGHRA, CDR2 YSYEKL. The CDR3 extends over 16 amino acids. V shed 1 base, J shed 2 bases, and the junction held 3 bases outside the gene matches. The CDR3 is CASSQGAGGVTDTQYF. The CDR3 DNA sequence: TGCGCCAGCAGCCAAGGAGCGGGGGGGGTCACAGATACGCAGTATTTT.

The count of this clone is one. The rearrangement joins TRBV30 to TRBJ1-2; D call uncertain. The CDR3 contains 12 residues. Germline CDR1 and CDR2: GTSNPN and SVGIG (reference sequence). V lost 0 bases and J lost 2, with 4 bases in between. The CDR3 reads CAWSVQNYGYTF. CDR3 bases: TGTGCCTGGAGTGTGCAGAACTATGGCTACACCTTC.

The chain uses TRBV30 and TRBJ2-7, with 10 bases that match TRBD2. The CDR3 is 14 residues long. V trimming: 2 bases; J trimming: 2 bases; junction bases outside the gene matches: 3. The germline V gene encodes CDR1 GTSNPN and CDR2 SVGIG (reference sequence). Here the CDR3 DNA reads TGTGCCTGGAGTCCAGCGGGGGGGGCCTACGAGCAGTACTTC. Its translation is CAWSPAGGAYEQYF.

V gene TRBV6-6 combines with J gene TRBJ2-7, with 9 bases identical to TRBD2. The germline V gene encodes CDR1 MNHNY and CDR2 SVGAGI (reference sequence). This CDR3 region has 14 residues. V lost 5 bases to trimming and J lost 6 bases; unmatched junction nucleotides: 8. DNA of the CDR3: TGTGCCAGCAGTGGGCTAGCGGGAATGAGCGAGCAGTACTTC. It translates to CASSGLAGMSEQYF.

This sequence joins TRBV10-3 and TRBJ2-2; a possible D gene is TRBD2 (5 bases). V was clipped by 0 bases and J by 2 bases, with 10 bases between them. Germline V gene lookup returns CDR1 ENHRY and CDR2 SYGVKD. The length of the CDR3 is 16 residues. The CDR3, as DNA: TGTGCCATCAGTGAGTCGAATCCGGGAAACACCGGGGAGCTGTTTTTT. Protein product: CAISESNPGNTGELFF.

The CDR3 sequence is CASSRPGRGETQYF. As DNA, the CDR3 is TGTGCCAGCAGCAGACCGGGACGAGGGGAGACCCAGTACTTC. The chain is built from TRBV21-1 and TRBJ2-5. TRBV21-1 is a recognized pseudogene. The CDR3 is 14 residues long.

This clone was counted once. V and J are TRBV6-1 and TRBJ1-1; D is unclear. Germline V lookup: CDR1 MNHNS, CDR2 SASEGT. The CDR3 contains 10 residues. V was cut by 6 bases and J by 2 bases, with 1 base left in between. The CDR3 loop reads CASRNTEAFF. In DNA, the CDR3 is TGTGCCAGCAGAAACACTGAAGCTTTCTTT.

This chain uses TRBV4-1 with TRBJ1-2, with D hard to call. Deletions cut 0 bases from V and 4 bases from J, with 6 bases between. The CDR3 spans 13 residues. Germline values: CDR1 MGHRA, CDR2 YSYEKL. This chain's CDR3 is CASSQDGFYGYTF. Here the CDR3 DNA reads TGCGCCAGCAGCCAAGATGGGTTCTATGGCTACACCTTC.

Note on this clone: Other nucleotide sequences from this sample produce the same CDR3. The chain links TRBV7-9 to TRBJ2-6; D is unresolved. CDR3 length: 14 residues. Germline CDR1 SEHNR, CDR2 FQNEAQ (reference sequence). The germline V and J ends were trimmed by 3 bases and 0 bases, with 3 bases remaining between them. The CDR3, as DNA: TGTGCCAGCAGCTTGGGCTCTGGGGCCAACGTCCTGACTTTC. It codes for CASSLGSGANVLTF. Based on the CDR3 plus reference TRBV7-9 and TRBJ2-6, the full variable domain is DTGVSQNPRHKITKRGQNVTFRCDPISEHNRLYWYRQTLGQGPEFLTYFQNEAQLEKSRLLSDRFSAERPKGSFSTLEIQRTEQGDSAMYLCASSLGSGANVLTFGAGSRLTVL.

This chain uses TRBV10-3 with TRBJ1-2; D gene unclear. The CDR3 is 13 amino acids. V lost 9 bases to trimming and J lost 1 base, with 12 bases between them. Germline V gene sequence: CDR1 ENHRY, CDR2 SYGVKD. Here the CDR3 DNA reads TGTGCCATTACCGGGAGCGATAACTATGGCTACACCTTC. Protein sequence: CAITGSDNYGYTF.

The chain employs TRBV19 and TRBJ1-2, with D unclear. Trimming removed 3 bases at V and 4 bases at J, with 6 bases between. Germline CDR1 and CDR2: LNHDA and SQIVND (reference sequence). The CDR3 consists of 12 residues. The CDR3, as DNA: TGTGCCAGTAGTATGTGGGGCTATGGCTACACCTTC. Its translation: CASSMWGYGYTF.

This clone has just one count. The gene calls are TRBV14 and TRBJ1-1; TRBD1 matches at 9 bases. This CDR3 contains 13 residues. Per the germline V gene, CDR1 is SGHDN and CDR2 is FVKESK. V shed 2 bases and J 9 bases; nucleotides not matched to a gene: 4. The CDR3 loop is CASSQSGQGKAFF. CDR3 nucleotide sequence: TGTGCCAGCAGCCAATCGGGACAGGGCAAAGCTTTCTTT.

This sequence joins TRBV5-1 and TRBJ2-6, with D possibly TRBD1 on 6 matching bases. The CDR3 runs to 17 residues. V lost 2 bases, J lost 2 bases, and 14 bases lay in between. CDR1 SGHRS and CDR2 YFSETQ come from the germline V gene. CDR3 amino acids: CASSFGLGATGANVLTF. DNA for the CDR3: TGCGCCAGCAGCTTCGGTTTGGGGGCAACTGGGGCCAACGTCCTGACTTTC. The full variable domain, rest sourced from reference TRBV5-1 and TRBJ2-6, is KAGVTQTPRYLIKTRGQQVTLSCSPISGHRSVSWYQQTPGQGLQFLFEYFSETQRNKGNFPGRFSGRQFSNSRSEMNVSTLELGDSALYLCASSFGLGATGANVLTFGAGSRLTVL.

This rearrangement joins TRBV28 to TRBJ1-2, with 7 bases matching TRBD1. V trimming: 4 bases; J trimming: 4 bases; junction bases outside the gene matches: 12. This CDR3 has 16 residues. Germline assignment: CDR1 MDHEN and CDR2 SYDVKM. The CDR3 nucleotides read TGTGCCAGCAGTTACTATCACGACAGGGTAGGCTATGGCTACACCTTC. This encodes CASSYYHDRVGYGYTF.

The V gene is TRBV7-9, the J gene TRBJ2-4; TRBD2 aligns across 11 bases. Germline-derived CDR1 and CDR2 are SEHNR and FQNEAQ (reference sequence). V lost 3 bases and J lost 0; bases outside the gene matches: 4. CDR3 size: 17 residues. The CDR3 coding sequence is TGTGCCAGCAGCTTGGGACTAGCGGACCTAGCCAAAAACATTCAGTACTTC. Its translation: CASSLGLADLAKNIQYF.

The chain is built from TRBV10-1 and TRBJ2-1; 9 bases are a match to TRBD2. CDR3 size: 16 residues. The germline V gene has CDR1 WNHNN and CDR2 SYGVQD (reference sequence). Unmatched junction bases numbered 10, after V lost 3 bases and J lost 7 bases. The chain's CDR3 is CASSDPVGGRENEQFF. In nucleotides, the CDR3 is TGCGCCAGCAGTGACCCTGTAGGCGGGAGGGAGAATGAGCAGTTCTTC.

This clone was counted once. V and J are TRBV5-1 and TRBJ2-1, with 13 bases lining up with TRBD2. Losses at the gene ends were 4 bases for V and 3 bases for J; bases not matched to a gene: 10. The CDR3 totals 18 residues. Germline V gives CDR1 SGHRS, CDR2 YFSETQ. As DNA, the CDR3 is TGCGCCAGCAGCCGGTCCGGGACTAGCGGGATTGGCTACAATGAGCAGTTCTTC. Translating gives CASSRSGTSGIGYNEQFF.

The chain joins TRBV9 to TRBJ1-1; the D gene is possibly TRBD1 (5 bases). The CDR3 consists of 16 residues. Trimming removed 2 bases at V and 6 bases at J, with 20 bases between. Germline assignment: CDR1 SGDLS and CDR2 YYNGEE. CDR3 sequence reads: CASSVQIRGEKAEAFF. CDR3 bases: TGTGCCAGCAGCGTCCAGATTCGGGGGGAAAAGGCTGAAGCTTTCTTT.

The chain is built from TRBV18 and TRBJ2-5, with D perhaps matching TRBD1 (6 bases). Trimming cost V 0 bases and J 4 bases, with 9 bases left between them. Germline CDR1 and CDR2: KGHSH and LQKENI. This CDR3 is 14 amino acids long. CDR3 sequence: CASSPPSRGETQYF. CDR3 bases: TGTGCCAGCTCACCACCAAGCAGGGGAGAGACCCAGTACTTC.

This chain uses TRBV7-3 with TRBJ1-5, with D maybe TRBD1 (6 bases). V gave up 2 bases and J gave up 6 bases, with 14 bases separating them. Per germline, CDR1 SGHTA and CDR2 FQGTGA. The CDR3 has 15 amino acids. DNA for the CDR3: TGTGCCAGCAGCTTAGCGGGAGGGGGAAGTCAGCCCCAGCATTTT. Its translation is CASSLAGGGSQPQHF.

The chain joins TRBV7-9 to TRBJ2-7; a possible D gene is TRBD2 (5 bases). The CDR3 totals 13 residues. The germline V gene encodes CDR1 SEHNR and CDR2 FQNEAQ (reference sequence). The germline V and J ends were trimmed by 3 bases and 0 bases, with 6 bases remaining between them. The CDR3 nucleotides are TGTGCCAGCAGCTTGAGGGACTCCTACGAGCAGTACTTC. The encoded protein is CASSLRDSYEQYF.

The rearrangement uses TRBV5-5 and TRBJ2-1; 8 bases match TRBD1. The CDR3 is made up of 15 amino acids. The J segment lost 2 bases and the V segment lost 4 bases, leaving 5 bases of the junction unmatched. Germline CDR1 and CDR2: SGHKS and YYEKEE (reference sequence). CDR3 amino acids: CASSPTGEPYNEQFF. The CDR3 DNA is TGTGCCAGCAGCCCGACAGGGGAACCCTACAATGAGCAGTTCTTC.

The J gene is TRBJ2-7, the V gene TRBV28; D is perhaps TRBD2 (6 bases). This CDR3 contains 16 residues. V lost 7 bases and J lost 4, with 23 bases in between. Per the germline V gene, CDR1 is MDHEN and CDR2 is SYDVKM. This CDR3 is CASKFSTGTGLYEQYF. CDR3 nucleotide sequence: TGTGCCAGCAAATTTTCGACCGGGACTGGACTATACGAGCAGTACTTC.

The chain carries TRBV4-2 and TRBJ2-5; 13 nucleotides line up with TRBD2. Germline V CDR1 and CDR2: LGHNA, YNFKEQ. The V segment lost 0 bases and the J segment 4 bases; nucleotides outside the gene matches: 5. The CDR3 loop spans 17 amino acids. The CDR3 spells CASSQDRTSGSVETQYF. The CDR3 bases are TGTGCCAGCAGCCAAGATAGGACTAGCGGGAGCGTAGAGACCCAGTACTTC.